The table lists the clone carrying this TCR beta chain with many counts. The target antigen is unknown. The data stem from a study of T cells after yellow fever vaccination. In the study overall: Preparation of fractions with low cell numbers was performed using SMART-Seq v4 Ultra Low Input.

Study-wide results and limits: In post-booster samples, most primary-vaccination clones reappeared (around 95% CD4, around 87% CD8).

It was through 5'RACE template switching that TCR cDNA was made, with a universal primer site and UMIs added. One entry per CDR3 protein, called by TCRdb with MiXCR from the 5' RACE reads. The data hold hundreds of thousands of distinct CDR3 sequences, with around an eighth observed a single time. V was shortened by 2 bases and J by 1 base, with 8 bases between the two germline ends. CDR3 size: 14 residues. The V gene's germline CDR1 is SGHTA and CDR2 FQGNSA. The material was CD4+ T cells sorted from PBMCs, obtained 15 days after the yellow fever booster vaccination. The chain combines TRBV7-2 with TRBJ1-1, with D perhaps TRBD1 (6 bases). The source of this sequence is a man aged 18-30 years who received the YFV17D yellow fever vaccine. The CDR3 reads CASSLLGQNTEAFF. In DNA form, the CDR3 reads TGTGCCAGCAGCTTATTGGGACAGAACACTGAAGCTTTCTTT.